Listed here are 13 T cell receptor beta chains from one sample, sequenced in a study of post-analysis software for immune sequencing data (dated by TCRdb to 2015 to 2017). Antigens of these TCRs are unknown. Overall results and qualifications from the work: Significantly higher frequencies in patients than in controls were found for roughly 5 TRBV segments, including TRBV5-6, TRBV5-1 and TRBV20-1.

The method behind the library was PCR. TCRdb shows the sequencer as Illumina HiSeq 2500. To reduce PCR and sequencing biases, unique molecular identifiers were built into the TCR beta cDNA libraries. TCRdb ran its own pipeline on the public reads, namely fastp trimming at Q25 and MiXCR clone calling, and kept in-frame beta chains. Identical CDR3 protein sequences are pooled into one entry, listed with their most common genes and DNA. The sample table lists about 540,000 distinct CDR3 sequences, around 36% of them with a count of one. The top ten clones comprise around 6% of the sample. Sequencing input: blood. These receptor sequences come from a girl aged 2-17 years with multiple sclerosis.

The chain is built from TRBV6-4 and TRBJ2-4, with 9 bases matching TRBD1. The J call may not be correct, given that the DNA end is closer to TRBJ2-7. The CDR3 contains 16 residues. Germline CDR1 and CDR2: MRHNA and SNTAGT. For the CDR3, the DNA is TGTGCCAGTTTCCGGGACAGGGTGGTGAGCTCCTACGAGCAGTACTTC. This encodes CASFRDRVVSSYEQYF.

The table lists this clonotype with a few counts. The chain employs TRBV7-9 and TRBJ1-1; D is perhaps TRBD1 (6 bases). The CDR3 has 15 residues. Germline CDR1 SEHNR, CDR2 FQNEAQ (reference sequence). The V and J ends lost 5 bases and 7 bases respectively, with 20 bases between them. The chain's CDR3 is CASSVDLGGRGEAFF. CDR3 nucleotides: TGTGCCAGCAGCGTCGACCTGGGGGGCAGGGGTGAAGCTTTCTTT.

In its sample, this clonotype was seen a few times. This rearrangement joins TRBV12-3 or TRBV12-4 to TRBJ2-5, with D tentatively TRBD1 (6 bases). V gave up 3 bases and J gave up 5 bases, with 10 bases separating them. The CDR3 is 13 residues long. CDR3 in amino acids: CASSFQGTETQYF. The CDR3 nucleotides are TGTGCCAGCAGTTTTCAGGGGACGGAGACCCAGTACTTC.

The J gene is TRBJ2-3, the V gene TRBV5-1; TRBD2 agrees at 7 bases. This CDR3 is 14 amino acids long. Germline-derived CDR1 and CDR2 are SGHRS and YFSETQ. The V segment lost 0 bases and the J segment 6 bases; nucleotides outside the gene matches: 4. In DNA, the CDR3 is TGCGCCAGCAGCTTGGCCACTAGCGTGGATACGCAGTATTTT. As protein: CASSLATSVDTQYF.

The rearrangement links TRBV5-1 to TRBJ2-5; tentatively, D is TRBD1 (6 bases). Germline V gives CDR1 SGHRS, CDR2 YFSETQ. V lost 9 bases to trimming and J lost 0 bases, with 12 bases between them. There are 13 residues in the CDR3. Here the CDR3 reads CATSRGNQETQYF. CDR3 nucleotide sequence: TGCGCCACGTCAAGGGGGAACCAAGAGACCCAGTACTTC.

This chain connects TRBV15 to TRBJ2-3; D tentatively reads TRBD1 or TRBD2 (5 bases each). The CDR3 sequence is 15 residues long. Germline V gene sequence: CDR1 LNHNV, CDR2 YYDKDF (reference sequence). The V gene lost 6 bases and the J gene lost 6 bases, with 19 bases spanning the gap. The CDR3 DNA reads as TGTGCCACCAGTGGGGGTTTAGGGGCTGGGGATACGCAGTATTTT. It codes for CATSGGLGAGDTQYF.

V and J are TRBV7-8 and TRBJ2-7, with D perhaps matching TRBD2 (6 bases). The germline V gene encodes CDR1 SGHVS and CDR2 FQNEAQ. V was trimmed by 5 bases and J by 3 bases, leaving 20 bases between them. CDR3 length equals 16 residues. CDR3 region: CASSHDFLGGLYEQYF. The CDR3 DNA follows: TGTGCCAGCAGCCACGATTTTCTGGGGGGACTCTACGAGCAGTACTTC.

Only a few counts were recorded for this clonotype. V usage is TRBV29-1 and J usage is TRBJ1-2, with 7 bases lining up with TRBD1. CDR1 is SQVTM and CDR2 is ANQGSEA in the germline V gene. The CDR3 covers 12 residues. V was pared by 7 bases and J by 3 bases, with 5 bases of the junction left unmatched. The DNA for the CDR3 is TGCAGCGCCGCCCAGGGGGACTATGGCTACACCTTC. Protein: CSAAQGDYGYTF.

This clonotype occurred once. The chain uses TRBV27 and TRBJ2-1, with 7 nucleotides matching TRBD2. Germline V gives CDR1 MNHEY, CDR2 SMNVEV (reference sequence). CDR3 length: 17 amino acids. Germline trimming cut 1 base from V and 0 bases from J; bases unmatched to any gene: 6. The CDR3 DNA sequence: TGTGCCAGCAGTTTATATGGGCGGGGGAGCTCCTACAATGAGCAGTTCTTC. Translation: CASSLYGRGSSYNEQFF.

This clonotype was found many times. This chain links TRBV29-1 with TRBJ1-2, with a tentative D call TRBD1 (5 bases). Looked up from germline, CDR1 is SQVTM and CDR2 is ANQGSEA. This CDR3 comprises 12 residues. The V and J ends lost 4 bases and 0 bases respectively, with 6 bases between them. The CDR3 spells CSVGGANYGYTF. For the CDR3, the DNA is TGCAGCGTTGGGGGGGCTAACTATGGCTACACCTTC.

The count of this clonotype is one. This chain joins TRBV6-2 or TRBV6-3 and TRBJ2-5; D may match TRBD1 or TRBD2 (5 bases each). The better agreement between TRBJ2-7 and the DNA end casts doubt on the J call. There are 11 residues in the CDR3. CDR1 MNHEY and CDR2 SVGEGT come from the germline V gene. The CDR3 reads CAIQTGHEQYF. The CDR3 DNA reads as TGTGCCATACAAACGGGACACGAGCAGTACTTC.

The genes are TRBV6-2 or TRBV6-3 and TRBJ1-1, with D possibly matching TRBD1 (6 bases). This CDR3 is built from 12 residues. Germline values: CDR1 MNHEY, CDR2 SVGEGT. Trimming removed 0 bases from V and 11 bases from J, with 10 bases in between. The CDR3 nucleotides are TGTGCCAGCAGTTACTCGAAGGGGGGGGCTTTCTTT. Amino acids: CASSYSKGGAFF.

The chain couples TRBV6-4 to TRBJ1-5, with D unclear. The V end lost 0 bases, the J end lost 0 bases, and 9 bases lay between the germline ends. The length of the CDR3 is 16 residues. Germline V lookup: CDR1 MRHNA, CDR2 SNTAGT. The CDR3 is CASSDSAAYSNQPQHF. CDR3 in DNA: TGTGCCAGCAGTGACTCAGCGGCATATAGCAATCAGCCCCAGCATTTT.